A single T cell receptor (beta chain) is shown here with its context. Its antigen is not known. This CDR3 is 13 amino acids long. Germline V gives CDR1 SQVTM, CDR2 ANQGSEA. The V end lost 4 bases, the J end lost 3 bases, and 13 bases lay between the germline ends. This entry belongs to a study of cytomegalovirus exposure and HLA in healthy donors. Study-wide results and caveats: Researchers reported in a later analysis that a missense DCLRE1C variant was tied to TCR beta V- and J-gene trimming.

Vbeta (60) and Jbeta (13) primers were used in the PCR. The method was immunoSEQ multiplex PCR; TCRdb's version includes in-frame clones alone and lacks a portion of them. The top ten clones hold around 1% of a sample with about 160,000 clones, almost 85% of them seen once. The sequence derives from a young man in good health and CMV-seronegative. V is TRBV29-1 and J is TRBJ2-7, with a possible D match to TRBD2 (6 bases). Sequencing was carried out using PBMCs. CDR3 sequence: CSVVPGGIYEQYF. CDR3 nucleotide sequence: TGCAGCGTTGTCCCAGGAGGGATCTACGAGCAGTACTTC.